This T cell receptor (beta chain) was captured by sequencing in a study of shared clonotypes between healthy human individuals. In germline, CDR1 is SEHNR, CDR2 FQNEAQ (reference sequence). Between the trimmed V and J ends, which lost 6 bases and 5 bases, there was a span of 8 bases. The CDR3 spans 11 residues. TCRdb's table, derived via immunoSEQ multiplex PCR, lists solely in-frame clones and lacks some. The profile shows 300,000 to 400,000 clones, over 65% of them singletons. The sequence derives from a man aged 30-40 years in good health. Sequencing was done on a sample of memory CD4+ T cells sorted from blood. The subset denotes: CD45RA-negative fraction. The rearrangement links TRBV7-9 to TRBJ2-7; no clear D gene. The CDR3, as DNA: TGTGCCAGCAGTCAAAGGGACGAGCAGTACTTC. As protein: CASSQRDEQYF.